This entry features one TCR beta chain sequence. This sample is drawn from a study of blood T cell repertoires in COVID-19. TCRdb's copy holds only in-frame clones and misses some; the assay was immunoSEQ multiplex PCR. This repertoire shows fewer than 250,000 clones, around 90% found once; its top ten account for roughly 8.1%. CDR1 and CDR2 from the germline V gene are MNHNS and SASEGT. This CDR3 contains 14 residues. Trimming shortened V by 3 bases and J by 8 bases, and 16 bases separated the two germline ends. The chain uses TRBV6-1 and TRBJ1-2, with a weak D call TRBD1 (5 bases). The TCR sequence derives from a woman in her late teens or twenties who had recovered from COVID-19. Material: PBMCs or T cells enriched from blood (not recorded which). The CDR3 DNA is TGTGCCAGCAGTGAGTCCGGGGGATTGAAAGGCTACACCTTC. Its protein is CASSESGGLKGYTF.